The TCR beta chain under discussion was sequenced for a study of T cell changes during pregnancy in multiple sclerosis. Sequencing was performed with immunoSEQ multiplex PCR; in TCRdb, only in-frame clones are kept and a portion is missing. The sample shows roughly 40,000 clones, about 90% of them seen only once. The CDR3 loop spans 14 amino acids. Germline values: CDR1 LNHDA, CDR2 SQIVND (reference sequence). V trimming: 7 bases; J trimming: 5 bases; junction bases outside the gene matches: 6. This material consisted of CD4+ T cells from peripheral blood mononuclear cells, taken after pregnancy. This chain joins TRBV19 and TRBJ2-1; 9 bases map to TRBD2. This receptor was taken from a female donor in good health, enrolled as a control in a pregnancy study. The CDR3 sequence: CASNKREENNEQFF. CDR3 sequence (DNA): TGTGCCAGTAACAAGCGGGAGGAAAACAATGAGCAGTTCTTC.